This T cell receptor (beta chain) is from a study of blood T cells in healthy people across ages. Study-level points and caveats: TCR beta diversity, measured per million T cells, fell in a roughly linear way with age.

PCR was performed a second time for about 6 to 11 cycles using a sample-barcoded 5' primer and a J-beta primer mix. A template-switch adaptor containing 12 random nucleotides labeled each cDNA molecule. TCRdb processed the 5' RACE reads anew with MiXCR; each CDR3 protein has one entry. The profile covers some 1,000,000 distinct CDR3 sequences, with approximately 25% appearing a single time and around 0.75% taken by the ten largest. A remark on this clonotype: Its antigen is undetermined.

CDR3 size: 14 residues. V shed 6 bases, J shed 2 bases, and the junction held 8 bases outside the gene matches. CDR1 is SGHRS, CDR2 YFSETQ, per germline. Total RNA was isolated from each sample in quantities of at least 6 micrograms. This sample was shared with a second study, whose subject was T cells of mothers and their children. That report notes: Relative to unrelated pairs, biologically related mother-child dyads exhibited marginally greater, non-significant overlap.

This chain uses TRBV5-1 with TRBJ2-7; 7 positions match TRBD2. Sequenced: blood. The source is a girl aged 2 to 10 in good health. CDR3 coding DNA: TGCGCCAGCAACCCCTCCGCGGGGGCCTACGAGCAGTACTTC. Protein product: CASNPSAGAYEQYF.